The text below deals with one T cell receptor beta chain. Its antigen is unidentified. The record originates from a study of shared clonotypes between healthy human individuals. The naive CD8 fraction comprised CD45RO-negative cells positively selected for CCR7 and excluded terminally differentiated effector memory CD45RA+ cells. Donors comprised only Caucasian adults living in Nashville, Tennessee. Overall study findings and caveats: In contrast to clonotypes shared by all four donors, non-shared clonotypes had lower generation probabilities. The rarefaction results pointed to incomplete sorted-subset sequencing despite large depth.

CDR3 length equals 17 residues. Deletions cut 0 bases from V and 5 bases from J, with 19 bases between. CDR1 and CDR2 (germline): LNHDA, SQIVND (reference sequence). The data were produced by immunoSEQ multiplex PCR, yet TCRdb's version contains in-frame clones alone and is incomplete. The data contain approximately 2,200,000 clones, roughly 91% of them singletons. The rearrangement joins TRBV19 to TRBJ2-5, with D maybe TRBD2 (6 bases). This receptor was taken from a man aged 18 to 30 in good health. Some clones in this sample may be carry-over from other donors' samples. The specimen was naive CD8+ T cells from PBMCs. As DNA, the CDR3 is TGTGCCAGTAGTATAGAGGGACTGGGAGTGGGGTTGGAGACCCAGTACTTC. Its translation is CASSIEGLGVGLETQYF.